One T cell receptor beta chain is described in this entry. V was clipped by 5 bases and J by 4 bases; unmatched bases: 15. This CDR3 spans 18 amino acids. CDR1 and CDR2 (germline): SEHNR, FQNEAQ (reference sequence). As handled by the study authors: Amplification of reference gene primers was used by the study to estimate nucleated cell counts. Here immunoSEQ multiplex PCR was the method, and the copy in TCRdb shows in-frame clones only, minus some. V, J and clone size reflect that table, while D and trimming were determined from the DNA. Found here are 250,000 to 350,000 clones, 85% of them singletons; the top ten hold 2% to 3%. This entry belongs to a study of blood T cell repertoires in COVID-19. Study-wide background: Sites across the United States, Italy and Spain contributed samples from acute and convalescent COVID-19.

This receptor was taken from a woman aged 45-65 years who had recovered from COVID-19. The sample consisted of PBMCs or T cells enriched from blood (not recorded which). The V gene is TRBV7-9, the J gene TRBJ1-4; 8 nucleotides align to TRBD1. CDR3 in DNA: TGTGCCAGCAGCCTCCTCGGGGGACAGGAGAGTAGTAATGAAAAACTGTTTTTT. Translation gives CASSLLGGQESSNEKLFF.